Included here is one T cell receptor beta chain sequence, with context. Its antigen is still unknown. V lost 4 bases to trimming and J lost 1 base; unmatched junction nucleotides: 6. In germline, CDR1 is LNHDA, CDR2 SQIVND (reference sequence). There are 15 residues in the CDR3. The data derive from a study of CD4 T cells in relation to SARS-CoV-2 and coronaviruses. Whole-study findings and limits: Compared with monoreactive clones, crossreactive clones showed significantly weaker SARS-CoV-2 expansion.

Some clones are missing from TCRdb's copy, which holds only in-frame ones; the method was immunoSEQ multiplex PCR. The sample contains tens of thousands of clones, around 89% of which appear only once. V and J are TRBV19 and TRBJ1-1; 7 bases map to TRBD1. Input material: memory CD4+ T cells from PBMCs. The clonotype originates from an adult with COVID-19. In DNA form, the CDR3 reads TGTGCCAGTAGTACTTCAGGGGGGAAGAACACTGAAGCTTTCTTT. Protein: CASSTSGGKNTEAFF.